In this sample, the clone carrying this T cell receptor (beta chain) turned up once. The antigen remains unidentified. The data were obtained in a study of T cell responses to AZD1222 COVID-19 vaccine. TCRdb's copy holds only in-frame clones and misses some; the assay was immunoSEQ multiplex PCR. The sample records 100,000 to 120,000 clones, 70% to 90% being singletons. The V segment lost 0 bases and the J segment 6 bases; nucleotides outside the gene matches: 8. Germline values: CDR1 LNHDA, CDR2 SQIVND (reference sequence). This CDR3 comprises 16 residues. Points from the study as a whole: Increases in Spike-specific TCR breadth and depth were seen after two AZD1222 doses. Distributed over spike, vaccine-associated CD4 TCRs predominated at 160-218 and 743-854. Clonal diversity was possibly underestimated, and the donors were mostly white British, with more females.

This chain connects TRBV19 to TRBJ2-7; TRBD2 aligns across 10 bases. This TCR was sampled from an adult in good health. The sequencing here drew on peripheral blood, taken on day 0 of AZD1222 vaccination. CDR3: CASSIEWSSGRSEQYF. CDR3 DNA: TGTGCCAGTAGTATAGAGTGGTCTAGCGGGAGAAGCGAGCAGTACTTC. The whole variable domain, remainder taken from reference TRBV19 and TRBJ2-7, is DGGITQSPKYLFRKEGQNVTLSCEQNLNHDAMYWYRQDPGQGLRLIYYSQIVNDFQKGDIAEGYSVSREKKESFPLTVTSAQKNPTAFYLCASSIEWSSGRSEQYFGPGTRLTVT.